These 29 T cell receptor beta chains were all obtained from the same sample, sequenced in a study of graft-versus-host responses after intestinal transplantation. This table comes from immunoSEQ multiplex PCR, and its TCRdb copy is limited to in-frame clones, with some not included. Of 35,000 to 40,000 clones in the sample, over 85% were seen once. Source: PBMCs, taken 16 days after intestinal transplant. The receptors derive from a human patient who received an intestinal transplant, so some T cells may come from the graft donor.

The chain recombines TRBV11-2 with TRBJ2-7, with D possibly called TRBD1 or TRBD2 (6 bases each). CDR3 length: 15 amino acids. The ends were cut back, 1 base at V and 3 bases at J, with 13 bases in the middle. Germline V gene lookup returns CDR1 SGHAT and CDR2 FQNNGV. CDR3 region: CASSLGWRGIYEQYF. CDR3 nucleotide sequence: TGTGCCAGCAGCTTAGGGTGGAGGGGGATCTACGAGCAGTACTTC.

In this sample, this clone turned up once. J is TRBJ1-1 and V is TRBV6-1, with a weak D call TRBD1 (5 bases). The CDR3 is made up of 13 amino acids. Trimming removed 1 base at V and 8 bases at J, with 11 bases between. CDR1 and CDR2 from the germline V gene are MNHNS and SASEGT. The CDR3 DNA reads as TGTGCCAGCAGTGAAGTGATAGGGGTAGAAGCTTTCTTT. Translating gives CASSEVIGVEAFF.

This sequence joins TRBV29-1 and TRBJ2-7, with D tentatively TRBD2 (6 bases). This CDR3 comprises 16 residues. V gave up 6 bases and J gave up 2 bases, with 23 bases separating them. Germline V gene lookup returns CDR1 SQVTM and CDR2 ANQGSEA. CDR3 DNA sequence: TGCAGCGTGGGCACCTCGGGAGAAGGGCTCCCCTACGAGCAGTACTTC. Translation: CSVGTSGEGLPYEQYF.

V gene TRBV7-9 combines with J gene TRBJ2-2; 8 nucleotides line up with TRBD2. Germline CDR1 reads SEHNR; CDR2 reads FQNEAQ (reference sequence). The CDR3 consists of 15 residues. V was clipped by 6 bases and J by 1 base; unmatched bases: 4. The CDR3 protein is CASRSGTRNTGELFF. The CDR3 DNA reads TGTGCCAGCAGATCCGGGACTAGGAACACCGGGGAGCTGTTTTTT.

This chain connects TRBV7-9 to TRBJ1-1, with D perhaps TRBD1 (6 bases). Germline-derived CDR1 and CDR2 are SEHNR and FQNEAQ (reference sequence). Trimming left V 5 bases short and J 5 bases short, with 12 bases between. This CDR3 contains 13 residues. Here the CDR3 reads CASSLQGWTEAFF. The CDR3 coding sequence is TGTGCCAGCAGCCTACAGGGATGGACTGAAGCTTTCTTT.

The V call is TRBV9, the J call TRBJ2-5; possibly TRBD1 or TRBD2 for D (5 bases each). Trimming removed 1 base from V and 2 bases from J, with 12 bases in between. The CDR3 consists of 15 residues. CDR1 and CDR2 from the germline V gene are SGDLS and YYNGEE. The CDR3 bases are TGTGCCAGCAGCGTATTGGGACGGCCTCAAGAGACCCAGTACTTC. Its translation is CASSVLGRPQETQYF.

This sequence joins TRBV7-3 and TRBJ1-1; D call uncertain. The CDR3 is 13 amino acids. Trimming cost V 5 bases and J 1 base, with 8 bases left between them. The germline V gene has CDR1 SGHTA and CDR2 FQGTGA. CDR3 residues: CASSPRENTEAFF. CDR3 nucleotides: TGTGCCAGCAGCCCCCGGGAGAACACTGAAGCTTTCTTT.

In this sample, this clone turned up once. The CDR3 sequence is CASSLAYGGQIDSGANVLTF. Written as DNA, the CDR3 is TGCGCCAGCAGCTTGGCTTATGGGGGACAGATAGACTCTGGGGCCAACGTCCTGACTTTC. This chain connects TRBV5-1 to TRBJ2-6, with TRBD1 matching 7 bases. The CDR3 is made up of 20 amino acids. CDR1 is SGHRS, CDR2 YFSETQ, per germline. V lost 0 bases and J lost 0; bases outside the gene matches: 12.

The chain employs TRBV28 and TRBJ2-7, with TRBD2 identical over 8 bases. The CDR3 is 17 residues long. Germline lookup yields CDR1 MDHEN and CDR2 SYDVKM. Losses at the gene ends were 5 bases for V and 2 bases for J; bases not matched to a gene: 14. CDR3 coding DNA: TGTGCCAGCAGTCTGCTACCCGGGAGGGGAGGGCCCTACGAGCAGTACTTC. It yields the protein CASSLLPGRGGPYEQYF.

The V and J genes are TRBV2 and TRBJ1-5; no firm D call. CDR1 is SNHLY, CDR2 FYNNEI, per germline. With 6 bases removed from V and 7 bases from J, the gap between germline ends came to 13 bases. CDR3 size: 13 residues. The DNA for the CDR3 is TGTGCCAGCAGGGTATCTATGGTACAGCCCCAGCATTTT. Protein: CASRVSMVQPQHF.

This chain links TRBV5-8 with TRBJ1-5, with unresolved D. The germline V gene encodes CDR1 SGHTS and CDR2 YDEGEE. Trimming shortened V by 3 bases and J by 5 bases, and 12 bases separated the two germline ends. This CDR3 has 14 amino acids. CDR3 region: CASSSRTDDQPQHF. CDR3 DNA sequence: TGTGCCAGCAGCTCAAGGACGGATGATCAGCCCCAGCATTTT.

The rearrangement uses TRBV11-1 and TRBJ2-7; 7 nucleotides match TRBD2. Germline assignment: CDR1 SGHAT and CDR2 FQDESV (reference sequence). The CDR3 consists of 16 residues. Germline trimming cut 5 bases from V and 4 bases from J; bases unmatched to any gene: 14. This chain's CDR3 is CASSPPGAGATYEQYF. CDR3 bases: TGTGCCAGCAGCCCCCCCGGGGCGGGAGCGACTTACGAGCAGTACTTC.

The gene calls are TRBV19 and TRBJ1-2, with 9 bases matching TRBD1. The V gene's germline CDR1 is LNHDA and CDR2 SQIVND (reference sequence). The CDR3 loop spans 19 amino acids. V dropped 5 bases and J dropped 0; count of bases not matched to a gene: 16. DNA of the CDR3: TGTGCCAGTAGTCCTCGGACAGGGGATATCCCGCTAGCTAACTATGGCTACACCTTC. Its protein product is CASSPRTGDIPLANYGYTF.

The genes are TRBV6-1 and TRBJ2-7; TRBD1 is a possible D gene (5 bases). Germline CDR1 is MNHNS and CDR2 is SASEGT. V was trimmed by 4 bases and J by 2 bases, leaving 15 bases between them. The CDR3 totals 15 residues. CDR3 amino acids: CASSAKQVFAYEQYF. In DNA form, the CDR3 reads TGTGCCAGCAGTGCGAAACAGGTTTTCGCCTACGAGCAGTACTTC.

The chain employs TRBV5-4 and TRBJ2-4; TRBD1 agrees at 11 bases. V shed 4 bases, J shed 2 bases, and the junction held 8 bases outside the gene matches. CDR3 length: 17 residues. CDR1 SGHNT and CDR2 YYREEE come from the germline V gene (reference sequence). The CDR3 here is CASSKLGTGGTKNIQYF. In DNA form, the CDR3 reads TGTGCCAGCAGCAAGCTCGGGACAGGGGGTACCAAAAACATTCAGTACTTC.

The chain has TRBV6-4 and TRBJ2-3, with 13 bases identical to TRBD2. The CDR3 contains 16 residues. With 7 bases clipped from V and 0 bases from J, the junction kept 4 bases outside the gene matches. CDR1 is MRHNA and CDR2 is SNTAGT in the germline V gene. CDR3 sequence: CASNGLAGVSTDTQYF. The CDR3 DNA reads as TGTGCCAGCAATGGACTAGCGGGAGTTAGCACAGATACGCAGTATTTT.

This chain joins TRBV4-1 and TRBJ2-6; 10 bases match TRBD2. Germline lookup yields CDR1 MGHRA and CDR2 YSYEKL. The trim removed 4 bases at V and 0 bases at J, leaving 9 bases unmatched. The CDR3 runs to 19 residues. The CDR3, as DNA: TGCGCCAGCAGCCCCTGGACTAGCGGTTTTCCCTCTGGGGCCAACGTCCTGACTTTC. As protein: CASSPWTSGFPSGANVLTF.

This clone was seen just once. The chain combines TRBV14 with TRBJ1-2; 9 bases are a match to TRBD1. The germline gives CDR1 SGHDN, CDR2 FVKESK. Trimming took 6 bases from V and 4 from J; bases not matched to a gene: 3. This CDR3 comprises 13 residues. DNA of the CDR3: TGTGCCAGCAGGGGACAGGGTATCTATGGCTACACCTTC. Its translation: CASRGQGIYGYTF.

The chain links TRBV19 to TRBJ1-4, with D hard to call. The CDR3 runs to 19 residues. Trimming cost V 6 bases and J 0 bases, with 23 bases left between them. Germline values: CDR1 LNHDA, CDR2 SQIVND (reference sequence). The CDR3: CASRASVRTAVATNEKLFF. CDR3 coding DNA: TGTGCCAGTAGGGCTTCGGTTCGGACGGCAGTTGCAACTAATGAAAAACTGTTTTTT.

This chain's CDR3 is CASSQDRARYNYGYTF. In DNA, the CDR3 is TGCGCCAGCAGCCAAGATCGGGCTCGGTATAACTATGGCTACACCTTC. The genes are TRBV4-3 and TRBJ1-2; no reliable D call. CDR3 length: 16 residues. Germline V lookup: CDR1 LGHNA, CDR2 YSLEER. V gave up 0 bases and J gave up 1 base, with 12 bases separating them.

This sequence joins TRBV6-1 and TRBJ2-2, with D uncertain. The V gene lost 2 bases and the J gene lost 1 base, with 11 bases spanning the gap. The CDR3 is 16 amino acids. The germline gives CDR1 MNHNS, CDR2 SASEGT. CDR3 region: CASSESRHMNTGELFF. CDR3 bases: TGTGCCAGCAGTGAATCCAGGCACATGAACACCGGGGAGCTGTTTTTT.

The J gene is TRBJ1-1, the V gene TRBV19; no reliable D call. Deletions cut 5 bases from V and 0 bases from J, with 7 bases between. Per the germline V gene, CDR1 is LNHDA and CDR2 is SQIVND (reference sequence). This CDR3 is 13 amino acids long. CDR3 protein: CASSLWLNTEAFF. As DNA, the CDR3 is TGTGCCAGTAGTCTGTGGTTGAACACTGAAGCTTTCTTT.

In this sample, this clone turned up once. This chain joins TRBV19 and TRBJ2-2; D unclear. The CDR3 covers 12 residues. From germline, CDR1 is LNHDA and CDR2 SQIVND (reference sequence). Between the trimmed V and J ends, which lost 7 bases and 2 bases, there was a span of 5 bases. Here the CDR3 reads CASNPNTGELFF. The CDR3 region has the DNA TGTGCCAGTAACCCCAACACCGGGGAGCTGTTTTTT.

This chain joins TRBV6-5 and TRBJ1-2, with 7 bases that match TRBD1. V dropped 6 bases and J dropped 2; count of bases not matched to a gene: 6. The germline V gene has CDR1 MNHEY and CDR2 SVGAGI. The CDR3 is 14 amino acids. CDR3 sequence reads: CASRPGQRNYGYTF. Here the CDR3 DNA reads TGTGCCAGCAGGCCGGGACAGCGAAACTATGGCTACACCTTC.

The chain employs TRBV6-1 and TRBJ1-1; tentative D call: TRBD1 (5 bases). CDR1 MNHNS and CDR2 SASEGT come from the germline V gene. The V end lost 8 bases, the J end lost 7 bases, and 14 bases lay between the germline ends. The CDR3 is 12 amino acids. In DNA, the CDR3 is TGTGCCAGCTCTACGACGGGACTTGAAGCTTTCTTT. It specifies CASSTTGLEAFF.

The chain employs TRBV7-9 and TRBJ2-5; TRBD2 aligns across 8 bases. After removal of 0 bases from V and 4 bases from J, the junction contained 13 bases not matched to a gene. The CDR3 sequence is 18 residues long. Germline CDR1 reads SEHNR; CDR2 reads FQNEAQ (reference sequence). CDR3 loop: CASSLARSGTSVRETQYF. In DNA form, the CDR3 reads TGTGCCAGCAGCTTAGCACGGTCCGGGACTAGTGTAAGAGAGACCCAGTACTTC.

The chain couples TRBV4-1 to TRBJ2-5; no reliable D call. Trimming removed 1 base at V and 4 bases at J, with 10 bases between. The CDR3 runs to 14 residues. Germline V lookup: CDR1 MGHRA, CDR2 YSYEKL. The CDR3 here is CASSQGPRGETQYF. CDR3 in DNA: TGCGCCAGCAGCCAAGGTCCTAGAGGAGAGACCCAGTACTTC.

The rearrangement links TRBV11-2 to TRBJ2-3; D could derive from TRBD1 or TRBD2 (5 bases each). CDR1 and CDR2 (germline): SGHAT, FQNNGV. The CDR3 extends over 17 amino acids. Trimming took off 5 bases at V and 0 bases at J, with 18 bases between the two ends. The CDR3 loop is CASSPLGEYPSTDTQYF. The CDR3 bases are TGTGCCAGCAGCCCCCTGGGGGAGTACCCTAGCACAGATACGCAGTATTTT.

The V gene is TRBV7-8, the J gene TRBJ2-7; 9 bases map to TRBD1. This CDR3 has 16 amino acids. The V gene end was trimmed by 5 bases and the J gene end by 6 bases; junction bases not matched to a gene: 14. Germline CDR1 and CDR2: SGHVS and FQNEAQ. Here the CDR3 reads CASSPLPQGAGGEQYF. The CDR3 region has the DNA TGTGCCAGCAGCCCCCTCCCACAGGGGGCGGGTGGCGAGCAGTACTTC.